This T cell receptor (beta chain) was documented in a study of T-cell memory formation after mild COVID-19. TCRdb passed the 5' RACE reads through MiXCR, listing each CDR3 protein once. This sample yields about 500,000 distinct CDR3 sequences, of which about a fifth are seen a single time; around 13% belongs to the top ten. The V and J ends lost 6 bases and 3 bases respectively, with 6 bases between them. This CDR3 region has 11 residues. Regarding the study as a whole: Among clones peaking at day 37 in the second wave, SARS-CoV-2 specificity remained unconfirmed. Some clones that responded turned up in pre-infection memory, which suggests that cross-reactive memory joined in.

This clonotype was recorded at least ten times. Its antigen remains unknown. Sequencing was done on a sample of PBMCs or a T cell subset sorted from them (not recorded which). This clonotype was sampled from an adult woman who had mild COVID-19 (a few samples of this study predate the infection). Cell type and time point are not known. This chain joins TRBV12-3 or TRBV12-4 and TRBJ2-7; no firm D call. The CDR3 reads CASSLNYEQYF. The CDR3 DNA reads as TGTGCCAGCAGCTTGAACTACGAGCAGTACTTC.